The rows below give T cell receptor beta chains drawn from one sample of a study of cytomegalovirus exposure and HLA in healthy donors. The repertoire was sequenced with immunoSEQ multiplex PCR; TCRdb's copy has only in-frame clones and lacks some. The sample has about 160,000 clones, approximately 80% seen once. Sequenced sample: PBMCs. The receptors were gathered from a man aged 25 to 40 in good health and CMV-seropositive. Each CDR3 is given with its conserved first and last residue. The D gene is left open where the match is weak. Where a row states a size, it is once, few, many or the class of an expanded clone; other rows omit it.

size: once; D: -; V: TRBV29-1; J: TRBJ2-7; DNA: TGCAGCGCCCGGGTCCTTTACGAGCAGTACTTC; CDR3: CSARVLYEQYF
size: -; D: -; V: TRBV5-1; J: TRBJ1-4; DNA: TGCGCCAGCAGCCTTGACCCAGGTGAAAAACTGTTTTTT; CDR3: CASSLDPGEKLFF
size: -; D: -; V: TRBV19; J: TRBJ2-3; DNA: TGTGCCAGTAGTATAGATCCCCCAGGACTAGAGGGGGCAGATACGCAGTATTTT; CDR3: CASSIDPPGLEGADTQYF
size: -; D: TRBD2; V: TRBV5-1; J: TRBJ2-5; DNA: TGCGCCAGCAGCCCCTCTAGCGGGGGGGAGACCCAGTACTTC; CDR3: CASSPSSGGETQYF
size: -; D: TRBD1; V: TRBV7-9; J: TRBJ2-7; DNA: TGTGCCAGCAGCTTCGGGGACAGGGGGCCTCGGGACGAGCAGTACTTC; CDR3: CASSFGDRGPRDEQYF
size: once; D: -; V: TRBV7-6; J: TRBJ1-5; DNA: TGTGCCAGCAGCCCCGAGGTAGACAATCAGCCCCAGCATTTT; CDR3: CASSPEVDNQPQHF
size: -; D: TRBD1; V: TRBV18; J: TRBJ2-1; DNA: TGTGCCAGCTCACGGGACAGGGATTCCTACAATGAGCAGTTCTTC; CDR3: CASSRDRDSYNEQFF
size: -; D: -; V: TRBV19; J: TRBJ1-1; DNA: TGTGCCAGTAGTATTGCCAGACTGATGAACACTGAAGCTTTCTTT; CDR3: CASSIARLMNTEAFF
size: -; D: -; V: TRBV7-2; J: TRBJ1-1; DNA: TGTGCCAGCAGCTTAGTTTTTTGGGGGGGAACTGAAGCTTTCTTT; CDR3: CASSLVFWGGTEAFF
size: -; D: TRBD2; V: TRBV4-1; J: TRBJ2-3; DNA: TGCGCCAGCAGCCAAGAGGCGGGGGGGCCAGGGGATACGCAGTATTTT; CDR3: CASSQEAGGPGDTQYF
size: -; D: -; V: TRBV29-1; J: TRBJ2-3; DNA: TGCAGCTCGTCTAGCACAGATACGCAGTATTTT; CDR3: CSSSSTDTQYF